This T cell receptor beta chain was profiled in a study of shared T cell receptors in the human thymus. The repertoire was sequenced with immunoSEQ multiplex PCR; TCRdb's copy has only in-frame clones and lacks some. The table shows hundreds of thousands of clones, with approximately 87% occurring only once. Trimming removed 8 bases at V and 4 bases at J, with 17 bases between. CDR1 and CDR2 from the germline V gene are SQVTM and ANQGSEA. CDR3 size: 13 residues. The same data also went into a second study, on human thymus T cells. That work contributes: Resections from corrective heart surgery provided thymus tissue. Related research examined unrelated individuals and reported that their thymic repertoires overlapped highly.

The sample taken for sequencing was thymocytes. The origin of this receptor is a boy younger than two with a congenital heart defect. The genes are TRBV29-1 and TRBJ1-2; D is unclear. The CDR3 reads CSIPGEEGYGYTF. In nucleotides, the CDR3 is TGCAGCATCCCCGGGGAGGAGGGCTATGGCTACACCTTC.